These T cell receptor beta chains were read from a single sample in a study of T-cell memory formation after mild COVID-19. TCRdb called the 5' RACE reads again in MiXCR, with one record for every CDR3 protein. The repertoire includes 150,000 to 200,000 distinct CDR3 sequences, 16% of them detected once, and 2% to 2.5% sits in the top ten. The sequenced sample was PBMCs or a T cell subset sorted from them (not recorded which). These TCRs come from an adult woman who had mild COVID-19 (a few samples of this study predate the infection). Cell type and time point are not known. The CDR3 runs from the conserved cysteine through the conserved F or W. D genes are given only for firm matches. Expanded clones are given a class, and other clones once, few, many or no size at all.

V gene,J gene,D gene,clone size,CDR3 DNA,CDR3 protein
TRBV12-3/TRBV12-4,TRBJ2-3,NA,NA,TGTGCCAGCAGTTTGGTCGGGAGACCCGTGGCGCAGTATTTT,CASSLVGRPVAQYF
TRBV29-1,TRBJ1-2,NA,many,TGCAGCACCAGCCTCCTTAACTATGGCTACACCTTC,CSTSLLNYGYTF
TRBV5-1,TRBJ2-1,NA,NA,TGCGCCAGCAGCAACCGGGCCAGAATCAATGAGCAGTTCTTC,CASSNRARINEQFF
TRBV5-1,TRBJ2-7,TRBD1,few,TGCGCCAGCAGCCCGGGGGGACAGGGCTACGAGCAGTACTTC,CASSPGGQGYEQYF
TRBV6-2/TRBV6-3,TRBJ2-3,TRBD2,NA,TGTGCCAGCACCCGGCGGGGGACCCGGCTGGACACAGATACGCAGTATTTT,CASTRRGTRLDTDTQYF
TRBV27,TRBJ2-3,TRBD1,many,TGTGCCAGCAGTCGGGACAGGGTGATAGATACGCAGTATTTT,CASSRDRVIDTQYF
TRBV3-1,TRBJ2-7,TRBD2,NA,TGTGCCAGCAGCCAAGCCCTAGCGGGGGCGAAACCCTCCGAGCAGTACTTC,CASSQALAGAKPSEQYF
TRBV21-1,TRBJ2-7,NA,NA,TGTGCCAGCAGCAAATGCCGGGGGCCCTACGAGCAGTACTTC,CASSKCRGPYEQYF
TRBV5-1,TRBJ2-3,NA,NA,TGCGCCAGCAGCTTGGAACAGATCACAGATACGCAGTATTTT,CASSLEQITDTQYF
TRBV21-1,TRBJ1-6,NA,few,TGTGCCAGCACCCAGGGGATGAATTCACCCCTCCACTTT,CASTQGMNSPLHF
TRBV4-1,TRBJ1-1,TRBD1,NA,TGCGCCAGCAGTCCGGGACAGGGGATTTTAGGTCTCTCTAACACTGAAGCTTTCTTT,CASSPGQGILGLSNTEAFF
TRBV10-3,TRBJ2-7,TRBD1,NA,TGTGCCGCAGGGACAGGGGTAAAGGACGAGCAGTACTTC,CAAGTGVKDEQYF
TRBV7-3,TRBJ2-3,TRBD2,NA,TGTGCCAGCAGCCCGAGCGGGGGGAAAACTAGCACAGATACGCAGTATTTT,CASSPSGGKTSTDTQYF
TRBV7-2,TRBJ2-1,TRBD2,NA,TGTGCCAGCAGCCCTAGCGGCAATGAGCAGTTCTTC,CASSPSGNEQFF
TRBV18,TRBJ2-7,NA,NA,TGTGCCAGCTCACCGAAGGGGTATCGGAGCTCCTACGAGCAGTACTTC,CASSPKGYRSSYEQYF
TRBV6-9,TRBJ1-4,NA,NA,TGTGCCAAAAATTGGGACTGGGGTTCGACATCTAATGAAAAACTGTTTTTT,CAKNWDWGSTSNEKLFF
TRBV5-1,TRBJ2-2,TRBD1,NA,TGCGCCAGCAGCCCGTCTGGGACAGCAAACACCGGGGAGCTGTTTTTT,CASSPSGTANTGELFF
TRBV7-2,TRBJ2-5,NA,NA,TGTGCCAGCAGCTTAGACCTGGGGACCCAGTACTTC,CASSLDLGTQYF
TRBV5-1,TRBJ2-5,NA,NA,TGCGCCAGCAGCTTGGGCAGGAGAAAGACCCCTTGGGAGACCCAGTACTTC,CASSLGRRKTPWETQYF
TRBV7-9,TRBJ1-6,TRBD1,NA,TGTGCCAGCAGCTTAAGAGGGGGCAATTCACCCCTCCACTTT,CASSLRGGNSPLHF
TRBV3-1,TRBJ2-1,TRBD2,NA,TGTGCCAGCAGAACCGGGTCCGTTACGGGGAGGGGCAATGAGCAGTTCTTC,CASRTGSVTGRGNEQFF
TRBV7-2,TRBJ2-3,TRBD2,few,TGTGCCAGCAGCTCATCCGGGACTAGCGGGGGTACAGATACGCAGTATTTT,CASSSSGTSGGTDTQYF